These 13 T cell receptor beta chains came from one sample sequenced in a study of cytomegalovirus exposure and HLA in healthy donors. The PCR ran on 60 Vbeta and 13 Jbeta primers. Sequenced by immunoSEQ multiplex PCR; TCRdb stores in-frame clones only, minus some. This table has about 130,000 clones, roughly 70% appearing once. The sample was PBMCs. These receptors all stem from a man aged 30 to 45 in good health and CMV-seronegative.

V gene TRBV7-2 combines with J gene TRBJ2-2; D ambiguous. V dropped 0 bases and J dropped 5 bases, with 7 bases sitting between them. CDR1 is SGHTA, CDR2 FQGNSA, per germline. The CDR3 sequence is 14 residues long. The CDR3 loop is CASSLAIGTGELFF. The CDR3 coding sequence is TGTGCCAGCAGCTTAGCTATCGGGACCGGGGAGCTGTTTTTT.

This chain uses TRBV7-2 with TRBJ1-1; D gene unclear. Between the trimmed V and J ends, which lost 6 bases and 1 base, there was a span of 6 bases. Germline V gives CDR1 SGHTA, CDR2 FQGNSA. CDR3 length: 12 residues. This chain's CDR3 is CASSYKNTEAFF. The CDR3 DNA reads as TGTGCCAGCAGTTACAAGAACACTGAAGCTTTCTTT.

This sequence joins TRBV4-2 and TRBJ1-3; 9 bases are shared with TRBD1. This CDR3 is built from 18 residues. CDR1 and CDR2 (germline): LGHNA, YNFKEQ. V lost 2 bases, J lost 2 bases, and 10 bases stayed unmatched. The chain's CDR3 is CASSQPGQGWSAGNTIYF. In DNA, the CDR3 is TGTGCCAGCAGCCAACCGGGACAGGGTTGGAGCGCTGGAAACACCATATATTTT.

The chain combines TRBV6-5 with TRBJ1-1; possible D gene TRBD1, 5 bases. CDR3 length equals 14 residues. The V end lost 2 bases, the J end lost 5 bases, and 12 bases lay between the germline ends. Germline CDR1 MNHEY, CDR2 SVGAGI. The CDR3, as DNA: TGTGCCAGCAGTTACGGGTGGGGGGGGACTGAAGCTTTCTTT. Translation gives CASSYGWGGTEAFF.

The chain uses TRBV6-5 and TRBJ1-1, with D unresolved. Per germline, CDR1 MNHEY and CDR2 SVGAGI. V dropped 4 bases and J dropped 8 bases, with 8 bases sitting between them. The length of the CDR3 is 11 residues. The CDR3 protein is CASSWGGEAFF. CDR3 nucleotides: TGTGCCAGCAGTTGGGGAGGGGAAGCTTTCTTT.

This clone was observed a few times. The V call is TRBV5-1, the J call TRBJ1-2; 7 bases agree with TRBD1. There are 14 residues in the CDR3. Germline CDR1 is SGHRS and CDR2 is YFSETQ. Losses at the gene ends were 0 bases for V and 3 bases for J; bases not matched to a gene: 2. This chain's CDR3 is CASSLAGTDYGYTF. In nucleotides, the CDR3 is TGCGCCAGCAGCTTGGCCGGGACAGACTATGGCTACACCTTC.

This rearrangement joins TRBV7-2 to TRBJ1-2; 9 bases match TRBD1. Germline lookup yields CDR1 SGHTA and CDR2 FQGNSA. V gave up 7 bases and J gave up 5 bases; unmatched junction bases: 8. The CDR3 length is 14 residues. The CDR3 DNA reads TGTGCCAGCACCCTGGCGGGACAGGGTTATGGCTACACCTTC. Protein sequence: CASTLAGQGYGYTF.

V usage is TRBV2 and J usage is TRBJ2-3; 9 bases line up with TRBD2. Trimming at V came to 5 bases and at J to 5 bases, leaving 5 bases not matched to a gene. Germline values: CDR1 SNHLY, CDR2 FYNNEI. This CDR3 comprises 14 residues. CDR3 DNA sequence: TGTGCCAGCAGTCGGGTGACTAGCGGAGATACGCAGTATTTT. It encodes CASSRVTSGDTQYF.

There are a few counts of this clone. V usage is TRBV5-6 and J usage is TRBJ2-1, with TRBD2 matching over 10 bases. V lost 4 bases to trimming and J lost 9 bases; unmatched junction nucleotides: 10. CDR1 is SGHDT, CDR2 YYEEEE, per germline. This CDR3 has 15 residues. The CDR3 nucleotides read TGTGCCAGCAGCCAAAGCGGGAGGGCGATAGGTGAGCAGTTCTTC. Encoded protein: CASSQSGRAIGEQFF.

This clone has just a few counts. The chain is built from TRBV7-2 and TRBJ2-7; TRBD2 might be the D (5 bases). Germline-derived CDR1 and CDR2 are SGHTA and FQGNSA. Trimming cost V 5 bases and J 3 bases, with 11 bases left between them. The CDR3 covers 13 residues. CDR3 in amino acids: CASSHRDHYEQYF. The CDR3 bases are TGTGCCAGCAGCCACCGGGATCACTACGAGCAGTACTTC.

V is TRBV7-9 and J is TRBJ1-2; D perhaps matches TRBD1 (5 bases). This CDR3 has 15 residues. The ends were cut back, 5 bases at V and 2 bases at J, with 15 bases in the middle. The germline CDR1 and CDR2 sequences are SEHNR and FQNEAQ (reference sequence). CDR3 in amino acids: CASSPTGTPNYGYTF. For the CDR3, the DNA is TGTGCCAGCAGCCCCACAGGTACCCCGAACTATGGCTACACCTTC. Based on the CDR3 plus reference TRBV7-9 and TRBJ1-2, the full variable domain is DTGVSQNPRHKITKRGQNVTFRCDPISEHNRLYWYRQTLGQGPEFLTYFQNEAQLEKSRLLSDRFSAERPKGSFSTLEIQRTEQGDSAMYLCASSPTGTPNYGYTFGSGTRLTVV.

This rearrangement joins TRBV30 to TRBJ2-7, with D perhaps TRBD2 (6 bases). CDR1 and CDR2 (germline): GTSNPN, SVGIG (reference sequence). Trimming cost V 5 bases and J 3 bases, with 11 bases left between them. The length of the CDR3 is 12 residues. The CDR3 protein is CAWGDLYYEQYF. CDR3 sequence (DNA): TGTGCCTGGGGGGACTTATACTACGAGCAGTACTTC.

The chain has TRBV30 and TRBJ2-4, with TRBD2 as a possible D gene (5 bases). The CDR3 contains 13 residues. Germline V gene data show CDR1 as GTSNPN and CDR2 as SVGIG (reference sequence). With 1 base removed from V and 14 bases from J, the gap between germline ends came to 18 bases. The CDR3, as DNA: TGTGCCTGGAGTGAAAAAGCCCGGGAAAGGGAGTACTTC. Protein sequence: CAWSEKAREREYF.